Shown below are 9 T cell receptor beta chains from a single sample sequenced in a study of STAT5B mutations in CD4+ large granular lymphocyte leukemia (dated by TCRdb to between 2021 and 2024). The library relied on the immunoSEQ multiplex PCR assay. The table comes from immuneACCESS by way of TCRdb, which keeps in-frame sequences with V and J called. Part of the clones is missing from these tables; in studies checked, under half for an unresolved V gene and the rest for unknown reasons. The sample table holds about 35,000 clones, of which 55% to 80% were seen once. 1.5% to 2% of the sample is in the top ten clones. Sequenced input: CD4+ T cells from blood buffy coats. All receptors derive from a human donor in good health.

The chain combines TRBV6-1 with TRBJ2-1; TRBD1 aligns across 9 bases. Germline V gives CDR1 MNHNS, CDR2 SASEGT. Unmatched junction bases numbered 5, after V lost 11 bases and J lost 3 bases. There are 13 residues in the CDR3. The CDR3 DNA follows: TGTGCCTTGGGGGACAGGGACTACAATGAGCAGTTCTTC. Translated: CALGDRDYNEQFF.

CDR3 DNA sequence: TGTGCCAGCAGTTGGACAGGGGAAAAACTGTTTTTT. Translation gives CASSWTGEKLFF. The V gene is TRBV7-9, the J gene TRBJ1-4, with 8 bases fitting TRBD1. The CDR3 has 12 residues. J gave up 8 bases and V 6 bases, and 2 bases lay outside the gene matches. Germline lookup yields CDR1 SEHNR and CDR2 FQNEAQ (reference sequence). Drawing the rest from reference TRBV7-9 and TRBJ1-4, the complete variable domain is DTGVSQNPRHKITKRGQNVTFRCDPISEHNRLYWYRQTLGQGPEFLTYFQNEAQLEKSRLLSDRFSAERPKGSFSTLEIQRTEQGDSAMYLCASSWTGEKLFFGSGTQLSVL.

This clone has more than one count but fewer than ten. This chain joins TRBV14 and TRBJ1-5; D is ambiguous. Trimming pared 3 bases from V and 5 bases from J, leaving 8 bases between. Germline V gene sequence: CDR1 SGHDN, CDR2 FVKESK. The CDR3 is 13 residues long. The CDR3 DNA reads TGTGCCAGCAGCCATACCTTAGATCAGCCCCAGCATTTT. Its protein is CASSHTLDQPQHF.

The J gene is TRBJ2-2, the V gene TRBV7-2; 10 positions match TRBD2. Germline CDR1 and CDR2: SGHTA and FQGNSA. The CDR3 sequence is 18 residues long. The junction had 10 bases not matched to a gene; V was cut back by 0 bases and J by 6 bases. The CDR3 DNA sequence: TGTGCCAGCAGCTTAGCCTCGGGCTTAGCGGGGGGCTCCGGGGAGCTGTTTTTT. This translates into CASSLASGLAGGSGELFF.

The chain combines TRBV7-9 with TRBJ1-4; D perhaps matches TRBD1 (5 bases). Germline CDR1 reads SEHNR; CDR2 reads FQNEAQ (reference sequence). V gave up 3 bases and J gave up 3 bases, with 11 bases separating them. The CDR3 has 15 amino acids. The CDR3 is CASSFARGSNEKLFF. CDR3 nucleotide sequence: TGTGCCAGCAGCTTTGCAAGGGGCTCTAATGAAAAACTGTTTTTT.

The chain is built from TRBV10-3 and TRBJ2-1; 8 nucleotides line up with TRBD1. Germline V gives CDR1 ENHRY, CDR2 SYGVKD. CDR3 size: 17 residues. V was clipped by 4 bases and J by 6 bases; unmatched bases: 14. CDR3 DNA sequence: TGTGCCATCAGTGGTCTTAGTGGAGGGACAGGTCCCAATGAGCAGTTCTTC. Amino acid sequence: CAISGLSGGTGPNEQFF.

This clone was found a few times. The chain employs TRBV2 and TRBJ2-3; possible D gene TRBD1, 6 bases. The germline V gene encodes CDR1 SNHLY and CDR2 FYNNEI. This CDR3 spans 13 amino acids. The ends were cut back, 5 bases at V and 6 bases at J, with 12 bases in the middle. CDR3 loop: CASSIDRFDTQYF. Here the CDR3 DNA reads TGTGCCAGCAGTATCGACAGGTTTGATACGCAGTATTTT.

The rearrangement joins TRBV18 to TRBJ1-4; TRBD1 aligns across 7 bases. CDR1 is KGHSH, CDR2 LQKENI, per germline. The CDR3 is 15 amino acids. V shed 2 bases, J shed 8 bases, and the junction held 8 bases outside the gene matches. Written as DNA, the CDR3 is TGTGCCAGCTCACCATCTATAGGGGGCAAAGAAAAACTGTTTTTT. Its translation is CASSPSIGGKEKLFF.

This sequence joins TRBV12-5 and TRBJ1-5, with TRBD1 identical over 8 bases. Germline V lookup: CDR1 LGHNT, CDR2 FRNRAP. The V segment lost 5 bases and the J segment 5 bases; nucleotides outside the gene matches: 29. This CDR3 comprises 22 residues. CDR3 amino acids: CASGPKLSRDNSTGDYHQPQHF. The CDR3 DNA sequence: TGTGCTAGTGGTCCTAAACTCTCCCGGGACAACTCGACAGGGGATTATCATCAGCCCCAGCATTTT.